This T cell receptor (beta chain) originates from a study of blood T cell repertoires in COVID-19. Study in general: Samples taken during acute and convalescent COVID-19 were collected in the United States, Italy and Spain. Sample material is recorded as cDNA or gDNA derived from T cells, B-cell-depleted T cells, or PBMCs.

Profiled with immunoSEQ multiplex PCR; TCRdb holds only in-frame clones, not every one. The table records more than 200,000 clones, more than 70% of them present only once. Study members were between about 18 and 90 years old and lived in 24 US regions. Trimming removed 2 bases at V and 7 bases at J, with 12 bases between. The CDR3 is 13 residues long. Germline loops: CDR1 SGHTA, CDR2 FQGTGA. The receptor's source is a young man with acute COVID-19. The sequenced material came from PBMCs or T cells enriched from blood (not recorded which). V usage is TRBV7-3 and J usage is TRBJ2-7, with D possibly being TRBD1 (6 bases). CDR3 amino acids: CASSLGTSGEQYF. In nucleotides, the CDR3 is TGTGCCAGCAGCTTAGGGACATCTGGAGAGCAGTACTTC.